A selection of T cell receptor beta chains follows, all from one sample in a study of T cells in Graves' hyperthyroidism and ophthalmopathy. TCRdb processed the multiplex PCR reads anew with MiXCR; each CDR3 protein has one entry. Altogether 500,000 to 800,000 distinct CDR3 sequences are present, around 13% being singletons, with the ten largest covering about 12%. The sequenced sample consisted of blood. The receptors stem from a woman aged 45-60 years with Graves' ophthalmopathy. Both conserved end residues are part of each CDR3. The order of the fields is V gene, J gene, CDR3 protein.

V gene: TRBV3-1; J gene: TRBJ1-4; CDR3 protein: CASSQDWAANEKLFF
V gene: TRBV11-2; J gene: TRBJ2-3; CDR3 protein: CASSLRWTSGISDTQYF
V gene: TRBV3-1; J gene: TRBJ2-5; CDR3 protein: CASSPQGIRQETQYF
V gene: TRBV6-6; J gene: TRBJ1-2; CDR3 protein: CASSYTGSYGYTF
V gene: TRBV7-9; J gene: TRBJ2-1; CDR3 protein: CASSAAGSSYNEQFF
V gene: TRBV20-1; J gene: TRBJ2-7; CDR3 protein: CSAKRGPSYEQYF
V gene: TRBV29-1; J gene: TRBJ1-1; CDR3 protein: CSVDPRGMNTEAFF
V gene: TRBV19; J gene: TRBJ2-1; CDR3 protein: CASSIGPARSYNEQFF
V gene: TRBV6-2/TRBV6-3; J gene: TRBJ2-7; CDR3 protein: CASSHPGTRNYEQYF
V gene: TRBV10-3; J gene: TRBJ2-7; CDR3 protein: CAISVGTGGYEQYF
V gene: TRBV27; J gene: TRBJ2-1; CDR3 protein: CASSFRLAGLDNEQFF
V gene: TRBV6-2/TRBV6-3; J gene: TRBJ2-1; CDR3 protein: CASIGGTSGRLNEQFF
V gene: TRBV19; J gene: TRBJ2-7; CDR3 protein: CASRQTEGHSTYEQYF
V gene: TRBV19; J gene: TRBJ2-3; CDR3 protein: CASSIIDTDTQYF
V gene: TRBV28; J gene: TRBJ2-5; CDR3 protein: CASSFATVQETQYF
V gene: TRBV28; J gene: TRBJ2-5; CDR3 protein: CASSGLAGRGETQYF
V gene: TRBV9; J gene: TRBJ2-1; CDR3 protein: CASSPREVTLDEQFF
V gene: TRBV7-8; J gene: TRBJ1-2; CDR3 protein: CASSLWFRDRQRYGYTF
V gene: TRBV5-1; J gene: TRBJ2-7; CDR3 protein: CASRPSGGPYEQYF
V gene: TRBV10-3; J gene: TRBJ2-3; CDR3 protein: CATLYVDTQYF
V gene: TRBV6-6; J gene: TRBJ1-2; CDR3 protein: CASSYSMTGASYGYTF
V gene: TRBV7-3; J gene: TRBJ2-1; CDR3 protein: CASSLTFDRVNEQFF
V gene: TRBV27; J gene: TRBJ1-6; CDR3 protein: CASLSQGLGSPLHF
V gene: TRBV20-1; J gene: TRBJ2-5; CDR3 protein: CSAIGTSGTETQYF
V gene: TRBV19; J gene: TRBJ2-2; CDR3 protein: CASSVNTGTGLTGELFF
V gene: TRBV6-1; J gene: TRBJ2-5; CDR3 protein: CASRPGLAALRETQYF
V gene: TRBV20-1; J gene: TRBJ2-2; CDR3 protein: CSAPDTRTNTGELFF
V gene: TRBV28; J gene: TRBJ2-1; CDR3 protein: CASRVSRAPRNEQFF
V gene: TRBV7-9; J gene: TRBJ2-7; CDR3 protein: CASSLAGGPLAEQYF
V gene: TRBV28; J gene: TRBJ2-1; CDR3 protein: CASSSVRTVNEQFF
V gene: TRBV29-1; J gene: TRBJ1-1; CDR3 protein: CSVEGQAMGSAFF
V gene: TRBV4-2; J gene: TRBJ2-1; CDR3 protein: CASSQELARGDEQFF
V gene: TRBV5-1; J gene: TRBJ2-7; CDR3 protein: CASSLQGGTYEQYF
V gene: TRBV28; J gene: TRBJ1-2; CDR3 protein: CASSLSGGGDGYTF
V gene: TRBV18; J gene: TRBJ1-2; CDR3 protein: CASSPPTTNYGYTF